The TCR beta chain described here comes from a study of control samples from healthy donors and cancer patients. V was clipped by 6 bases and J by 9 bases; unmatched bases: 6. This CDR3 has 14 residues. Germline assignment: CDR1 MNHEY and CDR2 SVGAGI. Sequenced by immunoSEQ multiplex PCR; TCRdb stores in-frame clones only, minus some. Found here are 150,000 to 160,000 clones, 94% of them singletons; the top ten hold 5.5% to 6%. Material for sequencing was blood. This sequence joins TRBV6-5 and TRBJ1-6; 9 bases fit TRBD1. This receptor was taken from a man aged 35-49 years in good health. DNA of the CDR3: TGTGCCAGCAGGCGGACAGGGGAGGGTTCACCCCTCCACTTT. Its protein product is CASRRTGEGSPLHF.